The 32 T cell receptor beta chains below come from one sample, sequenced in a study of radiotherapy plus CTLA-4 blockade in lung cancer. Clones were read by immunoSEQ multiplex PCR, and TCRdb kept only the in-frame ones, dropping some. The sample carries more than 90,000 clones, 88% recorded once. The specimen was peripheral blood, collected from a patient treated with radiotherapy plus ipilimumab. The receptors shown here come from a human donor with non-small cell lung cancer that progressed on radiotherapy plus ipilimumab.

The CDR3 spells CASSLDLLETGTDTQYF. The CDR3 DNA sequence: TGTGCCAGCAGCTTAGATCTGTTGGAGACAGGGACAGATACGCAGTATTTT. V and J are TRBV11-2 and TRBJ2-3; 7 bases are a match to TRBD1. The CDR3 is 17 residues long. V gave up 0 bases and J gave up 3 bases; unmatched junction bases: 9. Germline V gene lookup returns CDR1 SGHAT and CDR2 FQNNGV.

V gene TRBV5-8 combines with J gene TRBJ2-7; 7 positions agree with TRBD2. V shed 4 bases, J shed 0 bases, and the junction held 4 bases outside the gene matches. This CDR3 contains 14 residues. The germline CDR1 and CDR2 sequences are SGHTS and YDEGEE. Here the CDR3 DNA reads TGTGCCAGCAGCGGGGGGGACTCCTCCTACGAGCAGTACTTC. It yields the protein CASSGGDSSYEQYF.

This clone appeared a single time. The rearrangement joins TRBV19 to TRBJ1-3, with a weak D call TRBD1 (5 bases). CDR3 length: 13 residues. The V and J ends lost 8 bases and 0 bases respectively, with 8 bases between them. Germline loops: CDR1 LNHDA, CDR2 SQIVND (reference sequence). As DNA, the CDR3 is TGTGCCAGTCAAGGGGTCTCTGGAAACACCATATATTTT. It encodes CASQGVSGNTIYF.

The rearrangement uses TRBV19 and TRBJ1-1; no reliable D call. The CDR3 has 12 residues. CDR1 is LNHDA and CDR2 is SQIVND in the germline V gene (reference sequence). The V end was cut by 6 bases, the J end by 7 bases, with 12 bases between. This CDR3 reads CASRTAADEAFF. The CDR3 coding sequence is TGTGCCAGTAGAACGGCGGCAGATGAAGCTTTCTTT.

Only a few counts were recorded for this clone. The chain carries TRBV10-1 and TRBJ2-7; TRBD2 agrees at 13 bases. Germline V gene data show CDR1 as WNHNN and CDR2 as SYGVQD (reference sequence). J gave up 3 bases and V 0 bases, and 2 bases lay outside the gene matches. The CDR3 has 16 residues. CDR3 sequence (DNA): TGCGCCAGCAGTGAGTCGGGGACTAGCGGGAACTACGAGCAGTACTTC. Protein: CASSESGTSGNYEQYF.

The chain recombines TRBV5-4 with TRBJ2-1; TRBD2 matches 7 bases. Looked up from germline, CDR1 is SGHNT and CDR2 is YYREEE (reference sequence). The J segment lost 0 bases and the V segment lost 4 bases, leaving 13 bases of the junction unmatched. The CDR3 has 18 amino acids. The CDR3 region has the DNA TGTGCCAGCAGCAGGTCCCCCAGCGGGATTAGCTCCTACAATGAGCAGTTCTTC. It is translated as CASSRSPSGISSYNEQFF.

The rearrangement uses TRBV6-5 and TRBJ2-1, with 10 bases aligning to TRBD2. V trimming: 5 bases; J trimming: 7 bases; junction bases outside the gene matches: 8. Germline CDR1 MNHEY, CDR2 SVGAGI. The CDR3 spans 15 residues. The CDR3 sequence is CASSIVAGGKNEQFF. Here the CDR3 DNA reads TGTGCCAGCAGTATAGTAGCGGGAGGAAAAAATGAGCAGTTCTTC.

This chain connects TRBV4-2 to TRBJ2-2, with TRBD1 identical over 8 bases. CDR1 is LGHNA and CDR2 is YNFKEQ in the germline V gene. The trim removed 3 bases at V and 7 bases at J, leaving 7 bases unmatched. This CDR3 is built from 15 residues. The CDR3 loop reads CASSQDDRGGGELFF. In DNA, the CDR3 is TGTGCCAGCAGCCAGGATGACAGGGGAGGCGGGGAGCTGTTTTTT.

This clone was seen a handful of times. The rearrangement uses TRBV4-1 and TRBJ1-4; D is perhaps TRBD1 (5 bases). Germline lookup yields CDR1 MGHRA and CDR2 YSYEKL. Trimming took 1 base from V and 1 from J, leaving 10 bases between them. This CDR3 spans 16 amino acids. DNA of the CDR3: TGCGCCAGCAGCCAAGGGGGCCAGGGAACTAATGAAAAACTGTTTTTT. Its translation is CASSQGGQGTNEKLFF.

The chain has TRBV5-1 and TRBJ2-2; 7 positions match TRBD2. CDR1 is SGHRS and CDR2 is YFSETQ in the germline V gene. V shed 1 base, J shed 2 bases, and the junction held 5 bases outside the gene matches. The CDR3 covers 16 residues. For the CDR3, the DNA is TGCGCCAGCAGCTTGTTACCTAGCGGTAACACCGGGGAGCTGTTTTTT. Protein sequence: CASSLLPSGNTGELFF.

This chain links TRBV5-1 with TRBJ2-5, with D perhaps TRBD1 (5 bases). This CDR3 has 15 residues. Per germline, CDR1 SGHRS and CDR2 YFSETQ. V gave up 0 bases and J gave up 4 bases, with 13 bases separating them. CDR3 coding DNA: TGCGCCAGCAGCTTGGAGGGCAGGGTGAGAGAGACCCAGTACTTC. Protein product: CASSLEGRVRETQYF.

The CDR3 DNA follows: TGTGCCAGCAGTGAATTTGGACGTGTGGAAGAGACCCAGTACTTC. It specifies CASSEFGRVEETQYF. The rearrangement uses TRBV2 and TRBJ2-5; no clear D gene. V lost 2 bases to trimming and J lost 3 bases, with 13 bases between them. Per germline, CDR1 SNHLY and CDR2 FYNNEI. The length of the CDR3 is 15 residues.

The V call is TRBV5-1, the J call TRBJ1-2; 10 nucleotides match TRBD1. CDR3 length: 15 amino acids. V shed 3 bases, J shed 4 bases, and the junction held 6 bases outside the gene matches. Germline V gene sequence: CDR1 SGHRS, CDR2 YFSETQ. CDR3 sequence reads: CASSSGTGDFYGYTF. The DNA of the CDR3 is TGCGCCAGCAGCTCCGGGACAGGGGATTTCTATGGCTACACCTTC.

This sequence joins TRBV19 and TRBJ2-1; no clear D gene. Germline values: CDR1 LNHDA, CDR2 SQIVND (reference sequence). This CDR3 comprises 15 residues. The ends were cut back, 4 bases at V and 0 bases at J, with 10 bases in the middle. In nucleotides, the CDR3 is TGTGCCAGTAGTAGTTTCCGAGGCTCCTACAATGAGCAGTTCTTC. Translating gives CASSSFRGSYNEQFF.

The genes are TRBV5-1 and TRBJ2-7, with D maybe TRBD1 (5 bases). Germline V gives CDR1 SGHRS, CDR2 YFSETQ. This CDR3 region has 11 residues. V lost 1 base, J lost 7 bases, and 6 bases lay in between. The CDR3 loop is CASSLRGEQYF. The CDR3 region has the DNA TGCGCCAGCAGCTTGAGGGGTGAGCAGTACTTC.

The chain recombines TRBV6-1 with TRBJ2-4; 13 nucleotides match TRBD2. The CDR3 loop spans 13 amino acids. Germline V CDR1 and CDR2: MNHNS, SASEGT. V lost 6 bases to trimming and J lost 9 bases; unmatched junction nucleotides: 2. Here the CDR3 DNA reads TGTGCCAGCAGACTAGCGGGAGGGAGCATTCAGTACTTC. Its protein product is CASRLAGGSIQYF.

The V and J genes are TRBV5-1 and TRBJ2-1, with 10 bases lining up with TRBD2. Trimming took 2 bases from V and 9 from J; bases not matched to a gene: 5. The CDR3 sequence is 14 residues long. Per germline, CDR1 SGHRS and CDR2 YFSETQ. DNA of the CDR3: TGCGCCAGCAGCTTAGGGACTAGCGATAGTGAGCAGTTCTTC. It encodes CASSLGTSDSEQFF.

J is TRBJ2-3 and V is TRBV9, with 14 positions matching TRBD2. CDR1 and CDR2 from the germline V gene are SGDLS and YYNGEE. This CDR3 contains 20 residues. The V and J ends lost 0 bases and 3 bases, in that order; junction bases with no gene match: 12. The CDR3 protein is CASSVGGLAGVESRTDTQYF. CDR3 nucleotide sequence: TGTGCCAGCAGCGTAGGGGGACTAGCGGGAGTAGAGAGTAGGACAGATACGCAGTATTTT. Supplemented by reference TRBV9 and TRBJ2-3, the full variable domain reads DSGVTQTPKHLITATGQRVTLRCSPRSGDLSVYWYQQSLDQGLQFLIQYYNGEERAKGNILERFSAQQFPDLHSELNLSSLELGDSALYFCASSVGGLAGVESRTDTQYFGPGTRLTVL.

The chain uses TRBV18 and TRBJ2-1; 10 nucleotides line up with TRBD2. This CDR3 region has 16 residues. V gave up 3 bases and J gave up 4 bases; unmatched junction bases: 6. CDR1 is KGHSH and CDR2 is LQKENI in the germline V gene. CDR3 nucleotides: TGTGCCAGCTCACCTTACCTAGCGGGAGAGTACAATGAGCAGTTCTTC. This gives the protein CASSPYLAGEYNEQFF.

This sequence joins TRBV5-5 and TRBJ2-7; TRBD2 aligns across 9 bases. Germline trimming cut 3 bases from V and 1 base from J; bases unmatched to any gene: 11. Germline-derived CDR1 and CDR2 are SGHKS and YYEKEE (reference sequence). The CDR3 loop spans 17 amino acids. The CDR3 sequence is CASSWEPSGRFSYEQYF. The CDR3 DNA reads as TGTGCCAGCAGCTGGGAACCCAGCGGGAGGTTTTCCTACGAGCAGTACTTC. Drawing the rest from reference TRBV5-5 and TRBJ2-7, the complete variable domain is DAGVTQSPTHLIKTRGQQVTLRCSPISGHKSVSWYQQVLGQGPQFIFQYYEKEERGRGNFPDRFSARQFPNYSSELNVNALLLGDSALYLCASSWEPSGRFSYEQYFGPGTRLTVT.

The V call is TRBV5-1, the J call TRBJ1-2, with 10 bases lining up with TRBD1. Germline loops: CDR1 SGHRS, CDR2 YFSETQ. J gave up 7 bases and V 3 bases, and 9 bases lay outside the gene matches. The CDR3 length is 15 residues. CDR3 residues: CASSSGGTGAIGYTF. CDR3 nucleotides: TGCGCCAGCAGCTCGGGCGGGACAGGGGCTATTGGCTACACCTTC.

The V and J genes are TRBV7-9 and TRBJ2-5, with 10 positions matching TRBD2. Germline V lookup: CDR1 SEHNR, CDR2 FQNEAQ (reference sequence). The CDR3 runs to 15 residues. Losses at the gene ends were 1 base for V and 5 bases for J; bases not matched to a gene: 4. The CDR3: CASSLDSGGLETQYF. The CDR3 coding sequence is TGTGCCAGCAGCTTAGATAGCGGGGGGCTCGAGACCCAGTACTTC.

The chain uses TRBV19 and TRBJ1-6, with D perhaps matching TRBD1 (5 bases). The CDR3 totals 14 residues. The V and J ends lost 6 bases and 7 bases respectively, with 13 bases between them. Germline CDR1 LNHDA, CDR2 SQIVND (reference sequence). The CDR3 coding sequence is TGTGCCAGTAGAACTAGGGACTTGAATTCACCCCTCCACTTT. Encoded protein: CASRTRDLNSPLHF.

This chain links TRBV29-1 with TRBJ1-2; D possibly corresponds to TRBD1 (6 bases). Germline V gives CDR1 SQVTM, CDR2 ANQGSEA. This CDR3 contains 15 residues. V was clipped by 3 bases and J by 1 base, with 15 bases between them. CDR3 nucleotide sequence: TGCAGCGTTGATACGGACAGCCTAAATAACTATGGCTACACCTTC. It translates to CSVDTDSLNNYGYTF.

The chain combines TRBV7-9 with TRBJ2-1; TRBD2 is a possible D gene (6 bases). V was trimmed by 5 bases and J by 6 bases, leaving 14 bases between them. This CDR3 comprises 14 residues. Per germline, CDR1 SEHNR and CDR2 FQNEAQ (reference sequence). The CDR3 sequence: CASSQAGPFNEQFF. In DNA form, the CDR3 reads TGTGCCAGCAGCCAGGCGGGGCCCTTCAATGAGCAGTTCTTC.

This chain links TRBV19 with TRBJ1-2; 7 bases are a match to TRBD1. The germline gives CDR1 LNHDA, CDR2 SQIVND (reference sequence). V was clipped by 7 bases and J by 2 bases; unmatched bases: 10. CDR3 length equals 15 residues. CDR3 sequence reads: CASTLGDSHNYGYTF. CDR3 sequence (DNA): TGTGCCAGTACCCTCGGGGACAGCCACAACTATGGCTACACCTTC.

The chain recombines TRBV6-1 with TRBJ1-2, with D uncertain. V shed 6 bases and J shed 4 bases, with 9 bases lying between them. Germline V gene lookup returns CDR1 MNHNS and CDR2 SASEGT. CDR3 length: 12 residues. Here the CDR3 reads CASSSSIYGYTF. The CDR3 DNA is TGTGCCAGCAGCAGCTCGATCTATGGCTACACCTTC.

This sequence joins TRBV6-6 and TRBJ2-7; 10 bases fit TRBD2. The germline V gene has CDR1 MNHNY and CDR2 SVGAGI (reference sequence). J was trimmed by 3 bases and V by 5 bases; bases with no gene match: 1. The CDR3 consists of 13 residues. The CDR3 sequence is CASSASGSYEQYF. The DNA of the CDR3 is TGTGCCAGCAGTGCTAGCGGGAGCTACGAGCAGTACTTC.

CDR3 in DNA: TGCGCCAGCAGCCAAGATGGTTCTTCAGGGCGAGGCTACACCTTC. This gives the protein CASSQDGSSGRGYTF. This rearrangement joins TRBV4-1 to TRBJ1-2, with TRBD1 as a possible D gene (5 bases). CDR1 is MGHRA and CDR2 is YSYEKL in the germline V gene. V was pared by 0 bases and J by 8 bases, with 16 bases between. This CDR3 comprises 15 residues.

The V gene is TRBV4-1, the J gene TRBJ2-3, with 9 bases identical to TRBD2. The germline CDR1 and CDR2 sequences are MGHRA and YSYEKL. The CDR3 is 19 residues long. Trimming took 2 bases from V and 2 from J; bases not matched to a gene: 14. The CDR3 loop is CASSQTQIHGTSNTDTQYF. The CDR3 DNA reads as TGCGCCAGCAGCCAAACTCAAATTCACGGGACTAGCAACACAGATACGCAGTATTTT.

As for this clone: One end of the junction is discordant with germline, which a read error may explain. The gene calls are TRBV7-7 and TRBJ2-2, with TRBD2 as a possible D gene (6 bases). Looked up from germline, CDR1 is SSHAT and CDR2 is FNYEAQ (reference sequence). The CDR3 consists of 17 residues. CDR3 sequence: CASSFSLAEGHTGELFF. In DNA, the CDR3 is TGTGCTAGCAGCTTTAGTTTAGCGGAAGGCCACACCGGGGAGCTGTTTTTT.

Here the CDR3 reads CASSLAAPMGRAFF. CDR3 sequence (DNA): TGTGCCAGCAGTTTAGCGGCCCCCATGGGGAGGGCTTTCTTT. V usage is TRBV27 and J usage is TRBJ1-1; D ambiguous. Trimming took off 2 bases at V and 11 bases at J, with 18 bases between the two ends. CDR3 length equals 14 residues. The germline CDR1 and CDR2 sequences are MNHEY and SMNVEV (reference sequence).